Given below is one T cell receptor (beta chain) in context. This clone was counted once. Its antigen specificity is not known. Per-nucleotide qualities are absent, and no much larger clonotype sits a single base away. TCRbeta CDR3 regions were amplified from genomic DNA using the immunoSEQ Assay, a bias-controlled multiplex PCR. Processing in the source paper ran as follows. The number of nucleated cells in each sample was estimated from the amplification of reference gene primers within the assay. Sequence reads were collapsed and filtered to measure the absolute abundance of every unique TCRbeta CDR3 rearrangement. For each sample, productive Simpson clonality was calculated by taking the square root of Simpson's diversity index across productive rearrangements. Here the immuneACCESS table is served through TCRdb, limited to in-frame sequences with V and J called. Missing clones are a known gap in these copies; in checked studies unresolved V genes cover under half, and the rest lacks a known reason. From that table come the V and J calls and clone size; the DNA was used to work out D and trimming. This sample is represented by roughly 280,000 clones; around nine tenths of them were singletons. The top ten hold about 10% of the sample.

The CDR3 sequence holds 16 residues, the cysteine and phenylalanine included. The retained sequence is limited to the CDR3, 48 bases, with the frame set at the first base. The junction shows trimming of 4 bases on V and 7 bases on J, and the gene matches do not reach 10 bases of it. The germline V gene yields MNHEY for CDR1 and SVGAGI for CDR2. The sample belongs to a study of blood T cell repertoires in COVID-19 (dated by TCRdb to 2019 to 2021). A note on the overall study: The collaborator samples originated in the United States, Italy and Spain and spanned the acute and convalescent phases of COVID-19. The samples were drawn from the first 160 participants of the ongoing ImmuneRACE study and from 1,254 subjects provided by 6 global collaborators. Deeply sampled blood TCRbeta repertoires from subjects exposed to, actively infected with, or recovered from COVID-19 were included in the dataset. The repertoires were made available in a free public database intended to serve as a resource for research on the immune response to SARS-CoV-2. Where HLA class I and class II types were available, the types were taken from metadata supplied by the sample provider, not from assay-based typing. Nearly every sample came with metadata listing a de-identified subject ID, COVID-19 status, age in years and sex. The material from the prospective study consisted of cDNA or gDNA derived from T cells, B-cell-depleted T cells, or PBMCs.

What the study reported, not specific to this receptor: Clinical and demographic metadata were provided uncurated, with the amount varying by source and participant.

One collaborating source in Seattle enrolled patients during active infection and followed them longitudinally through the course of disease. Collaborating institutions collected whole blood in K2EDTA tubes following their own protocols. For TCRbeta analysis, collaborators shipped samples in one of three forms: frozen whole blood, isolated PBMCs, or DNA extracted from either of those sample types. The sample comprised peripheral blood. This receptor was taken from a woman in her 30s with COVID-19, enrolled during active disease. The rearrangement combines TRBV6-5 with TRBJ1-4, and 9 junctional nucleotides match TRBD1. CDR3 protein: CASSSRFGQGSEKLFF. The DNA sequence is given as TGTGCCAGCAGTTCGCGATTCGGACAGGGGAGTGAAAAACTGTTTTTT.